The source of this TCR beta chain is a study of T cell repertoires in cytomegalovirus infection. Overall study context: It can be stated that public TCR beta signatures indicated CMV infection as well as a matching HLA type.

The study's findings and limits: Ex vivo, HLA-C-restricted CMV-specific TCR beta clonotypes prevailed over the rest of the response.

Via MiXCR, TCRdb re-called the reads, giving one row per CDR3 protein. The table includes hundreds of thousands of distinct CDR3 sequences, about 5.9% detected once. This clonotype was seen at least ten times. The antigen remains undetermined. The CDR3 contains 14 residues. V dropped 5 bases and J dropped 4; count of bases not matched to a gene: 7. Per germline, CDR1 SGHTA and CDR2 FQGNSA. This clonotype was sampled from a human donor in good health (CMV status not recorded). Some clones in this sample may be carry-over from other donors' samples. The genes are TRBV7-2 and TRBJ1-2; 7 positions match TRBD1. Input material: PBMCs. CDR3 residues: CASSLTGVSYGYTF. The DNA for the CDR3 is TGTGCCAGCAGCCTCACAGGGGTTTCCTATGGCTACACCTTC.